One and the same sample provided the 12 T cell receptor beta chains below, sequenced in a study of blood T cell repertoires in COVID-19. Using immunoSEQ multiplex PCR, the repertoire was profiled, and TCRdb retains in-frame clones only, with some absent. This repertoire shows more than 300,000 clones, more than 75% found once; its top ten account for 0.9% to 1.5%. Sequencing input: PBMCs or T cells enriched from blood (not recorded which). All receptors come from a woman between 18 and 29 years old who had recovered from COVID-19.

This clone was observed a few times. The V call is TRBV5-6, the J call TRBJ2-5; TRBD2 aligns across 11 bases. J was trimmed by 2 bases and V by 0 bases; bases with no gene match: 3. The germline gives CDR1 SGHDT, CDR2 YYEEEE. This CDR3 is 16 amino acids long. The CDR3 DNA reads as TGTGCCAGCAGCTTGGCTAGCGGGGGGCATCAAGAGACCCAGTACTTC. This translates into CASSLASGGHQETQYF.

The CDR3 protein is CASTRRGGEWEQYF. CDR3 nucleotide sequence: TGTGCCAGCACCCGCCGTGGGGGCGAATGGGAGCAGTACTTC. The chain recombines TRBV7-9 with TRBJ2-7, with D maybe TRBD1 (6 bases). Trimming took off 7 bases at V and 7 bases at J, with 20 bases between the two ends. Looked up from germline, CDR1 is SEHNR and CDR2 is FQNEAQ (reference sequence). The CDR3 consists of 14 residues.

This CDR3 is CASSPRAGNQPQHF. In nucleotides, the CDR3 is TGTGCCAGCTCCCCCAGGGCGGGCAATCAGCCCCAGCATTTT. V is TRBV18 and J is TRBJ1-5; possibly TRBD1 for D (5 bases). Trimming took off 6 bases at V and 2 bases at J, with 11 bases between the two ends. The CDR3 is 14 amino acids. Germline loops: CDR1 KGHSH, CDR2 LQKENI.

The chain uses TRBV18 and TRBJ1-4; D is undetermined. The CDR3 has 14 amino acids. Germline-derived CDR1 and CDR2 are KGHSH and LQKENI. The V end was cut by 2 bases, the J end by 8 bases, with 12 bases between. Here the CDR3 DNA reads TGTGCCAGCTCACCAAGAGGGTTAGAGGAAAAACTGTTTTTT. This encodes CASSPRGLEEKLFF. Full variable domain (missing parts from reference TRBV18 and TRBJ1-4): NAGVMQNPRHLVRRRGQEARLRCSPMKGHSHVYWYRQLPEEGLKFMVYLQKENIIDESGMPKERFSAEFPKEGPSILRIQQVVRGDSAAYFCASSPRGLEEKLFFGSGTQLSVL.

This chain connects TRBV5-6 to TRBJ1-6; D not resolved. The CDR3 is 16 amino acids. The ends were cut back, 3 bases at V and 7 bases at J, with 17 bases in the middle. CDR1 and CDR2 from the germline V gene are SGHDT and YYEEEE. The CDR3 loop is CASSWPPGVSNSPLHF. The CDR3 nucleotides are TGTGCCAGCAGCTGGCCGCCCGGGGTCTCCAATTCACCCCTCCACTTT.

This clone was seen a single time. The chain links TRBV5-1 to TRBJ1-1, with a weak D call TRBD1 (5 bases). Trimming cost V 3 bases and J 7 bases, with 19 bases left between them. CDR3 length: 15 amino acids. CDR1 and CDR2 (germline): SGHRS, YFSETQ. The CDR3 region has the DNA TGCGCCAGCAGCTCAGACCTAGGGGTAGGGTTTGAAGCTTTCTTT. Translating gives CASSSDLGVGFEAFF. The full variable domain, its missing parts supplied by reference TRBV5-1 and TRBJ1-1, is KAGVTQTPRYLIKTRGQQVTLSCSPISGHRSVSWYQQTPGQGLQFLFEYFSETQRNKGNFPGRFSGRQFSNSRSEMNVSTLELGDSALYLCASSSDLGVGFEAFFGQGTRLTVV.

This chain joins TRBV7-9 and TRBJ1-6, with a weak D call TRBD1 (5 bases). CDR3 length: 15 amino acids. Trimming shortened V by 1 base and J by 7 bases, and 11 bases separated the two germline ends. Germline loops: CDR1 SEHNR, CDR2 FQNEAQ (reference sequence). The CDR3 coding sequence is TGTGCCAGCAGCTTAGTTCAGGGCCCCAATTCACCCCTCCACTTT. Translation: CASSLVQGPNSPLHF.

The rearrangement uses TRBV5-1 and TRBJ1-1, with D perhaps matching TRBD1 (5 bases). Trimming left V 5 bases short and J 0 bases short, with 17 bases between. The CDR3 contains 16 residues. CDR1 and CDR2 from the germline V gene are SGHRS and YFSETQ. The CDR3 region has the DNA TGCGCCAGCAGGTATTTAGGGGCGGAAATGAACACTGAAGCTTTCTTT. It encodes CASRYLGAEMNTEAFF.

The chain carries TRBV7-9 and TRBJ1-2, with 7 positions matching TRBD1. The CDR3 loop spans 15 amino acids. Germline values: CDR1 SEHNR, CDR2 FQNEAQ (reference sequence). After removal of 0 bases from V and 4 bases from J, the junction contained 5 bases not matched to a gene. CDR3 region: CASSLAIGGSYGYTF. Here the CDR3 DNA reads TGTGCCAGCAGCTTAGCGATAGGGGGCAGCTATGGCTACACCTTC.

This clone was counted once. The chain joins TRBV19 to TRBJ1-3; D not resolved. The CDR3 contains 14 residues. The V end was cut by 3 bases, the J end by 0 bases, with 6 bases between. Germline values: CDR1 LNHDA, CDR2 SQIVND (reference sequence). CDR3 sequence (DNA): TGTGCCAGTAGTATCACAAGCTCTGGAAACACCATATATTTT. Residues: CASSITSSGNTIYF.

V gene TRBV6-5 combines with J gene TRBJ1-5, with 7 bases aligning to TRBD1. The germline V gene has CDR1 MNHEY and CDR2 SVGAGI. V was pared by 4 bases and J by 0 bases, with 3 bases of the junction left unmatched. The CDR3 consists of 15 residues. CDR3 nucleotide sequence: TGTGCCAGCAGTTCCGGACAGGCTAGCAATCAGCCCCAGCATTTT. Translating it yields CASSSGQASNQPQHF.

The chain uses TRBV6-4 and TRBJ2-3; D is unclear. There are 13 residues in the CDR3. Trimming cost V 2 bases and J 2 bases, with 5 bases left between them. From germline, CDR1 is MRHNA and CDR2 SNTAGT. The CDR3 loop reads CASSDTVTDTQYF. The CDR3 DNA follows: TGTGCCAGCAGTGACACAGTCACAGATACGCAGTATTTT.